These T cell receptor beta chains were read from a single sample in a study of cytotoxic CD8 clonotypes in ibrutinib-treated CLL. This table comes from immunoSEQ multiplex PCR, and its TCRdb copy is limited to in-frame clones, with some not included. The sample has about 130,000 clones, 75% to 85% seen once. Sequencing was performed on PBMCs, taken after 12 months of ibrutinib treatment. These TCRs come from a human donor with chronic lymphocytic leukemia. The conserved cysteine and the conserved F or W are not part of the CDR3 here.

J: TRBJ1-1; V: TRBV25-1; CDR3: ASSGGAYYTEAF
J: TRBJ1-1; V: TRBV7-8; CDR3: ASSLEGNTEAF
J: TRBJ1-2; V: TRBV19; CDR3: ASSGQEIYGYT
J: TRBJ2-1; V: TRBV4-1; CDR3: ASRPLGQSSYNEQF
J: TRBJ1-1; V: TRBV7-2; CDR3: ASSFLGQGNTEAF
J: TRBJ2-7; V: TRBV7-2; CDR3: ASRPTGIDEQY
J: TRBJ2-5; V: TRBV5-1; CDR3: ASSLKDGEETQY
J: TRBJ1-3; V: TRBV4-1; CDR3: ASSWTAESSGNTIY
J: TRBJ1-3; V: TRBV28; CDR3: ASSYSRNAGNTIY
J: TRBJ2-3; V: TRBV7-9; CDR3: ASSSKLGDTQY
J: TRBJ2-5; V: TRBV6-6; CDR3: ASSIGLAGGGETQY